This TCR beta chain was sequenced for a study of PD-1 blockade in classical Hodgkin lymphoma. The time point denotes: cycle 4 day 1 (C4D1), after 6 weeks of nivolumab. Following autologous stem cell transplantation, relapse occurred in every patient, and exposure to brentuximab vedotin varied. This table comes from immunoSEQ multiplex PCR, and its TCRdb copy is limited to in-frame clones, with some not included. The repertoire holds approximately 44,000 clones, around three fifths seen once, with 2.5% to 3.5% in the top ten. This CDR3 contains 15 residues. The germline V gene encodes CDR1 MNHNY and CDR2 SVGAGI (reference sequence). V was clipped by 2 bases and J by 1 base, with 11 bases between them. Findings of the study overall: Newly diagnosed and completely responding patients shared comparable baseline diversity. CD4+ TCR diversity rose significantly by C4D1, and CD8+ TCR diversity did not.

In this sample, this clone turned up a few times. Its antigen is not identified. This TCR derives from a human donor with classical Hodgkin lymphoma. This chain connects TRBV6-6 to TRBJ1-1; perhaps TRBD1 as D (5 bases). The sequenced sample was peripheral blood mononuclear cells (PBMCs), obtained before the fourth cycle of nivolumab. CDR3 amino acids: CASSYGGVQNTEAFF. In nucleotides, the CDR3 is TGTGCCAGCAGTTACGGAGGGGTACAGAACACTGAAGCTTTCTTT.